This entry describes one T cell receptor beta chain. V shed 8 bases and J shed 0 bases, with 20 bases lying between them. The CDR3 runs to 17 residues. Germline V gives CDR1 MRHNA, CDR2 SNTAGT. This sample was included in a study of blood T cell repertoires in COVID-19. As for the study in general: COVID-19 samples collected from the United States, Italy and Spain covered acute and convalescent phases.

This table comes from immunoSEQ multiplex PCR, and its TCRdb copy is limited to in-frame clones, with some not included. The table records about 170,000 clones, under 90% of them present only once. Specimen: peripheral blood. The TCR sequence derives from a woman of 80 years or more with acute or convalescent COVID-19. The V gene is TRBV6-4, the J gene TRBJ2-1; tentatively, D is TRBD1 (7 bases). DNA of the CDR3: TGTGCCAGCGGGCGGGACAGTCGACTCAGCTCCTACAATGAGCAGTTCTTC. Translating it yields CASGRDSRLSSYNEQFF.